This T cell receptor beta chain was found in a study of T cell responses to AZD1222 COVID-19 vaccine (dated by TCRdb to the early 2020s). Regarding the study in general: AZD1222 recipients given second doses at about 4 weeks or at about 12 weeks were pooled, since spike-specific TCR depth and breadth were not found to differ between the two schedules. A total of 233 trial participants underwent TCR sequencing, of whom some 210 received two doses of AZD1222 and approximately 25 received two doses of the MenACWY control vaccine. Trial participants were enrolled by age into 18-55, 56-69 and 70-plus year subgroups, with around 150, 28 and 57 TCR-sequenced participants respectively.

Inclusive of the bounding cysteine and phenylalanine, the CDR3 is 13 residues long. The sequence is cut down to CDR3 DNA, 39 bases in frame from base 1. The germline V gene (reference sequence) yields MNHEY for CDR1 and SMNVEV for CDR2. V lost 2 bases and J lost 4 bases; the stretch between them is 8 bases long. The time point label, as the study defines it: baseline before first vaccination. The vaccinee samples were drawn from two UK trials, COV001 and COV002, one of which was a single-blind randomized controlled phase 2/3 trial testing AZD1222 (ChAdOx1 nCoV-19) in healthy adults. For TCRbeta chain sequencing, PBMC samples were collected from trial participants at day 0 and at day 28 after the second dose. General findings and caveats noted by the study authors: The whole spike protein was spanned by vaccine-associated CD4 TCRs, and dominant responses were seen in regions 160-218 and 743-854. Conclusions about previously exposed vaccinees are limited because only six or seven AZD1222 recipients were SARS-CoV-2 seropositive at baseline. The 56-69-year group was small, and its depth increase did not reach significance, likely because of low power. Participants were mostly white British and included more females than males, and it was suggested by the authors that clonal diversity may have been underestimated. Epitopes outside the regions mutated in the B.1.351 and B.1.1.7 variants were reportedly recognized by nearly half of the unique spike-specific TCRs. No day 14 peak-response samples were available, so repertoires were characterized only after the peak T cell response. After two AZD1222 doses, spike-specific TCR breadth and depth were significantly higher than at day 0 and than in MenACWY recipients.

The CDR3 regions of human TCRbeta chains were analyzed by immunosequencing. Concerning the study's data processing: TCRs in the repertoires were matched against a reference library of SARS-CoV-2-specific TCRs that had been generated with the MIRA antigen-specificity platform. Breadth was defined as the fraction of unique TCRs that were SARS-CoV-2-associated, and depth was defined as the fraction of total T cells that were SARS-CoV-2-associated. Using the MIRA data, every spike-specific TCR was mapped to the spike region that the TCR reacted to and assigned to either a CD4 or a CD8 class. Log10-transformed breadth and depth values were compared by one-way ANOVA with Sidak's multiple comparisons tests. The source is immuneACCESS, and TCRdb retained only in-frame sequences with V and J called. Part of the clones is not carried over; for the studies checked, unresolved V genes explain less than half of this, and the remainder is unexplained. For V, J and clone size, that table is used; D and trimming come from the DNA. Present in this sample are roughly 150,000 clones, more than 85% of which were seen just once. The top ten clones comprise around 3.6% of the sample.

Details on this clone: No antigen is known for it. No qualities accompany the bases; no much larger clone lies one base away. Other DNA sequences in this sample translate to the same CDR3.

Source: peripheral blood, taken on day 0 of AZD1222 vaccination. The clonotype was recovered from an adult in good health. The chain employs TRBV27 and TRBJ1-1; the D gene is perhaps TRBD1, on 5 matching bases. The nucleotide sequence reads TGTGCCAGCAGTTTAGCAGGGTCCACTGAAGCTTTCTTT. Its protein product is CASSLAGSTEAFF.